This T cell receptor (beta chain) was sequenced during a study of metastatic and nonmetastatic thyroid tumors. The overall study: Repertoire comparisons spanned blood and tumor or nodule tissue from malignant and benign thyroid patients.

Study-wide results and caveats: In blood and tumor, TCR beta diversity was reportedly significantly higher in malignant thyroid tumors than in benign nodules.

Thyroid surgery had not been preceded by any treatment in any patient. As processed by the authors: Building a distant-metastasis classifier for papillary thyroid cancer drew on CDR3 differences across clinicopathological groups. TCRdb re-processed the PCR reads through MiXCR. The V and J calls and clone size are TCRdb's, not the authors'. The sample has fewer than 30,000 clones, about 17% seen once. This clone was seen at least ten times. Its antigen is not identified. This clonotype was sampled from a female donor with papillary thyroid cancer or a benign thyroid nodule (not recorded which). Some clones in this sample may be carry-over from other donors' samples. Material: blood.

CDR3 sequence reads: CAWRLSYEQYF. DNA for the CDR3: TGTGCCTGGAGACTCTCCTACGAGCAGTACTTC. The V and J genes are TRBV30 and TRBJ2-7; unclear D gene. CDR3 size: 11 residues. Germline CDR1 GTSNPN, CDR2 SVGIG (reference sequence). V was shortened by 3 bases and J by 0 bases, with 3 bases between the two germline ends.